The 26 T cell receptor beta chains in this list originate from one sample, sequenced in a study of cytomegalovirus exposure and HLA in healthy donors. In the PCR, 60 Vbeta and 13 Jbeta primers were used. Measured with immunoSEQ multiplex PCR; TCRdb has only the in-frame clones, and not every one. The profile covers under 200,000 clones, with approximately 78% appearing a single time and 1.7% taken by the ten largest. Sequencing was carried out using PBMCs. These receptors were taken from a woman aged 18 to 35 in good health and CMV-seronegative.

V gene TRBV7-9 combines with J gene TRBJ1-2; D not resolved. Germline assignment: CDR1 SEHNR and CDR2 FQNEAQ (reference sequence). This CDR3 is 13 amino acids long. V was pared by 5 bases and J by 8 bases, with 15 bases between. The CDR3 loop is CASSEIPTKGYTF. DNA of the CDR3: TGTGCCAGCAGCGAGATTCCCACTAAGGGCTACACCTTC. Supplemented by reference TRBV7-9 and TRBJ1-2, the full variable domain reads DTGVSQNPRHKITKRGQNVTFRCDPISEHNRLYWYRQTLGQGPEFLTYFQNEAQLEKSRLLSDRFSAERPKGSFSTLEIQRTEQGDSAMYLCASSEIPTKGYTFGSGTRLTVV.

V usage is TRBV4-3 and J usage is TRBJ2-7; D ambiguous. V shed 0 bases and J shed 4 bases, with 13 bases lying between them. The germline V gene encodes CDR1 LGHNA and CDR2 YSLEER. The CDR3 spans 15 residues. The CDR3 nucleotides read TGCGCCAGCAGCCAAGAGTGGGCCCCCGTTTACGAGCAGTACTTC. This encodes CASSQEWAPVYEQYF.

The rearrangement links TRBV7-2 to TRBJ2-1; D gene uncertain. Germline loops: CDR1 SGHTA, CDR2 FQGNSA. V lost 1 base, J lost 4 bases, and 8 bases lay in between. The CDR3 contains 14 residues. The CDR3 sequence is CASSLGGLYNEQFF. The CDR3, as DNA: TGTGCCAGCAGCTTAGGAGGTTTGTACAATGAGCAGTTCTTC.

This clone was observed a few times. The V and J genes are TRBV5-4 and TRBJ2-3; tentatively, D is TRBD2 (5 bases). This CDR3 contains 15 residues. Germline CDR1 reads SGHNT; CDR2 reads YYREEE (reference sequence). The V end lost 3 bases, the J end lost 2 bases, and 13 bases lay between the germline ends. CDR3 bases: TGTGCCAGCAGCTCCCGTAGCGAAACCACAGATACGCAGTATTTT. Amino acid sequence: CASSSRSETTDTQYF.

In DNA form, the CDR3 reads TGTGCCAGTAGATCGCAAGGGACAGGATATAGCAATCAGCCCCAGCATTTT. It translates to CASRSQGTGYSNQPQHF. This chain joins TRBV19 and TRBJ1-5; the match to TRBD1 covers 8 bases. The CDR3 spans 17 residues. V gave up 6 bases and J gave up 0 bases; unmatched junction bases: 10. Germline V gives CDR1 LNHDA, CDR2 SQIVND (reference sequence).

Worth noting for this clone: Other DNA sequences in the same sample also yield this CDR3. The chain recombines TRBV4-2 with TRBJ2-7; TRBD2 matches 12 bases. With V trimmed by 4 bases and J by 2 bases, 3 bases remained unmatched. CDR1 LGHNA and CDR2 YNFKEQ come from the germline V gene. The CDR3 is 15 residues long. The CDR3 reads CASSPGLAGPYEQYF. CDR3 DNA: TGTGCCAGCAGCCCGGGACTAGCGGGTCCCTACGAGCAGTACTTC.

V usage is TRBV2 and J usage is TRBJ2-1; tentative D call: TRBD1 (6 bases). Germline CDR1 and CDR2: SNHLY and FYNNEI. The CDR3 extends over 12 amino acids. The V end was cut by 6 bases, the J end by 10 bases, with 13 bases between. The CDR3 coding sequence is TGTGCCAGCAGGAGACAGGTCCCCGAGCAGTTCTTC. It encodes CASRRQVPEQFF.

V usage is TRBV25-1 and J usage is TRBJ1-1; a weak D match, TRBD1 (5 bases). The CDR3 has 16 amino acids. Trimming pared 6 bases from V and 1 base from J, leaving 18 bases between. Germline V lookup: CDR1 MGHDK, CDR2 SYGVNS. The CDR3, as DNA: TGTGCCAGCAGGGCAAACGGACATCTAGGGAACACTGAAGCTTTCTTT. It codes for CASRANGHLGNTEAFF.

This clone appeared a single time. The chain recombines TRBV4-1 with TRBJ2-1, with 7 nucleotides matching TRBD2. Germline V gives CDR1 MGHRA, CDR2 YSYEKL. V lost 1 base and J lost 8; bases outside the gene matches: 14. This CDR3 comprises 17 residues. The CDR3 nucleotides read TGCGCCAGCAGCCAAGTCCAAGGAGCGGGGCCTTTGGATGAGCAGTTCTTC. It codes for CASSQVQGAGPLDEQFF.

The chain joins TRBV7-2 to TRBJ1-1, with D unresolved. This CDR3 is built from 14 residues. Germline V gene sequence: CDR1 SGHTA, CDR2 FQGNSA. The V end lost 3 bases, the J end lost 6 bases, and 14 bases lay between the germline ends. The CDR3 DNA reads as TGTGCCAGCAGCTTCGAACACGGGAGGTCTGAAGCTTTCTTT. Protein sequence: CASSFEHGRSEAFF.

The rearrangement uses TRBV4-2 and TRBJ2-5; TRBD1 is a possible D gene (6 bases). The germline V gene has CDR1 LGHNA and CDR2 YNFKEQ. The CDR3 is made up of 13 amino acids. V shed 1 base and J shed 5 bases, with 8 bases lying between them. The CDR3 here is CASSQVGAETQYF. The CDR3 DNA reads as TGTGCCAGCAGCCAAGTGGGGGCGGAGACCCAGTACTTC.

CDR3 DNA sequence: TGCGCCAGCAGTGACGGCGGGAACACTGAAGCTTTCTTT. Protein: CASSDGGNTEAFF. The rearrangement uses TRBV10-1 and TRBJ1-1, with no clear D. The CDR3 totals 13 residues. With 3 bases removed from V and 1 base from J, the gap between germline ends came to 6 bases. From germline, CDR1 is WNHNN and CDR2 SYGVQD (reference sequence).

The gene calls are TRBV18 and TRBJ2-3; a possible D gene is TRBD2 (5 bases). Trimming pared 4 bases from V and 5 bases from J, leaving 25 bases between. This CDR3 is 18 amino acids long. Looked up from germline, CDR1 is KGHSH and CDR2 is LQKENI. In DNA form, the CDR3 reads TGTGCCAGCTCACATGATGCGGGCTACGCGGATCCAGGAGATACGCAGTATTTT. This codes for CASSHDAGYADPGDTQYF.

This clone was found a few times. CDR3: CASRPDRAVNEKLFF. The CDR3 DNA sequence: TGCGCCAGCAGACCAGACAGGGCGGTTAATGAAAAACTGTTTTTT. The chain couples TRBV4-3 to TRBJ1-4; TRBD1 matches at 7 bases. The germline CDR1 and CDR2 sequences are LGHNA and YSLEER. V dropped 6 bases and J dropped 4; count of bases not matched to a gene: 8. This CDR3 is built from 15 residues.

V is TRBV29-1 and J is TRBJ2-2, with D possibly being TRBD1 (5 bases). The V end lost 6 bases, the J end lost 1 base, and 9 bases lay between the germline ends. The CDR3 has 13 amino acids. Germline V gene lookup returns CDR1 SQVTM and CDR2 ANQGSEA. CDR3 amino acids: CSVPGQNTGELFF. Written as DNA, the CDR3 is TGCAGCGTCCCAGGACAGAACACCGGGGAGCTGTTTTTT.

V usage is TRBV7-7 and J usage is TRBJ2-3; D uncertain. V was pared by 1 base and J by 2 bases, with 7 bases between. There are 14 residues in the CDR3. CDR1 and CDR2 (germline): SSHAT, FNYEAQ (reference sequence). CDR3 DNA sequence: TGTGCCAGCAGCTTAGTACATAACACAGATACGCAGTATTTT. This codes for CASSLVHNTDTQYF.

This clone was recorded a few times. The genes are TRBV4-3 and TRBJ2-1; 11 bases line up with TRBD2. The V gene's germline CDR1 is LGHNA and CDR2 YSLEER. This CDR3 has 17 amino acids. Trimming at V came to 0 bases and at J to 9 bases, leaving 10 bases not matched to a gene. CDR3 loop: CASSQEPPGLAVGEQFF. CDR3 sequence (DNA): TGCGCCAGCAGCCAAGAACCTCCGGGACTAGCGGTTGGTGAGCAGTTCTTC.

The chain carries TRBV27 and TRBJ2-5; 8 nucleotides match TRBD2. Germline trimming cut 7 bases from V and 5 bases from J; bases unmatched to any gene: 18. Germline CDR1 reads MNHEY; CDR2 reads SMNVEV (reference sequence). CDR3 size: 17 residues. This CDR3 reads CASKRAASGLVLETQYF. DNA of the CDR3: TGTGCCAGCAAACGAGCAGCCTCGGGACTAGTTTTGGAGACCCAGTACTTC.

The chain recombines TRBV5-6 with TRBJ2-2; TRBD2 matches at 9 bases. Germline CDR1 is SGHDT and CDR2 is YYEEEE. With V trimmed by 4 bases and J by 5 bases, 18 bases remained unmatched. The CDR3 has 19 residues. The CDR3 region has the DNA TGTGCCAGCAGCGGGAGAAAACTGACCAGCGGGAGGAGAACCGGGGAGCTGTTTTTT. This translates into CASSGRKLTSGRRTGELFF.

Regarding this clone: The junction and the germline gene differ at one end; a read error may be behind it. The gene calls are TRBV7-9 and TRBJ2-5; 9 nucleotides align to TRBD2. Germline V gives CDR1 SEHNR, CDR2 FQNEAQ (reference sequence). The CDR3 runs to 16 residues. The CDR3 DNA follows: TGTTCCAGCAGCTTAGGGGAGAGCGGGAGGCAAGAGACCCAGTACTTC. This gives the protein CSSSLGESGRQETQYF.

J is TRBJ1-2 and V is TRBV25-1; D is perhaps TRBD1 (5 bases). The V gene lost 1 base and the J gene lost 7 bases, with 16 bases spanning the gap. The CDR3 consists of 15 residues. CDR1 and CDR2 (germline): MGHDK, SYGVNS. CDR3 bases: TGTGCCAGCAGTGAATTCGACAGAGCTTATTCTGGCTACACCTTC. This sequence encodes CASSEFDRAYSGYTF.

The J gene is TRBJ2-5, the V gene TRBV30; 7 positions agree with TRBD2. J was trimmed by 5 bases and V by 5 bases; bases with no gene match: 8. The germline V gene encodes CDR1 GTSNPN and CDR2 SVGIG (reference sequence). The CDR3 sequence is 13 residues long. The CDR3 nucleotides read TGTGCCTGGTCCGGACTAGGTATGGAGACCCAGTACTTC. Its translation: CAWSGLGMETQYF.

The V call is TRBV29-1, the J call TRBJ2-7, with 7 bases matching TRBD1. V shed 7 bases and J 2 bases; nucleotides not matched to a gene: 5. The CDR3 totals 12 residues. CDR1 SQVTM and CDR2 ANQGSEA come from the germline V gene. The CDR3 DNA follows: TGCAGCGCCCGGGACAGCACCTACGAGCAGTACGTC. Its translation: CSARDSTYEQYV.

The chain uses TRBV29-1 and TRBJ2-7; the match to TRBD2 covers 10 bases. V shed 6 bases and J 6 bases; nucleotides not matched to a gene: 11. CDR3 length: 14 residues. Germline CDR1 is SQVTM and CDR2 is ANQGSEA. CDR3 DNA: TGCAGCGTGCGCCCTCTAGCGGGAGAGAGCGAGCAGTACGTC. It codes for CSVRPLAGESEQYV.

This chain uses TRBV9 with TRBJ1-2; unclear D gene. The CDR3 spans 15 residues. V was clipped by 0 bases and J by 2 bases, with 11 bases between them. From germline, CDR1 is SGDLS and CDR2 YYNGEE. CDR3 residues: CASSVGRVPNYGYTF. The CDR3 DNA reads TGTGCCAGCAGCGTAGGACGGGTACCCAACTATGGCTACACCTTC.

V gene TRBV18 combines with J gene TRBJ2-3, with D tentatively TRBD1 (6 bases). Germline V gives CDR1 KGHSH, CDR2 LQKENI. V was trimmed by 6 bases and J by 1 base, leaving 17 bases between them. The CDR3 has 16 amino acids. CDR3 loop: CASSPQGMVGTDTQYF. The DNA of the CDR3 is TGTGCCAGCTCCCCTCAGGGGATGGTGGGCACAGATACGCAGTATTTT.